This entry lists 5 T cell receptor beta chains sequenced from one sample in a study of T cell responses to AZD1222 COVID-19 vaccine. Only in-frame clones appear in the TCRdb table, and some are missing; sequencing was by immunoSEQ multiplex PCR. The table has about 88,000 clones, about nine tenths seen once. Sequencing was performed on peripheral blood, taken 28 days after the second AZD1222 dose. The source is an adult who received the AZD1222 COVID-19 vaccine.

This chain uses TRBV5-6 with TRBJ2-1; the match to TRBD1 covers 7 bases. In germline, CDR1 is SGHDT, CDR2 YYEEEE. Germline trimming cut 4 bases from V and 3 bases from J; bases unmatched to any gene: 10. The CDR3 contains 16 residues. CDR3 bases: TGTGCCAGCAGCCTGGGTATCACAGGGGTCTACAATGAGCAGTTCTTC. Encoded protein: CASSLGITGVYNEQFF.

The J gene is TRBJ1-5, the V gene TRBV27; D gene unclear. V lost 4 bases and J lost 6, with 13 bases in between. CDR1 and CDR2 from the germline V gene are MNHEY and SMNVEV (reference sequence). The CDR3 sequence is 14 residues long. Here the CDR3 DNA reads TGTGCCAGCAGTTCCCGGGGTAGTTCTCAGCCCCAGCATTTT. Its protein is CASSSRGSSQPQHF.

The genes are TRBV9 and TRBJ1-1; 7 bases agree with TRBD1. The V gene end was trimmed by 1 base and the J gene end by 6 bases; junction bases not matched to a gene: 9. Germline V lookup: CDR1 SGDLS, CDR2 YYNGEE. The CDR3 has 15 amino acids. The CDR3 protein is CASSVMAGGGAEAFF. The CDR3 nucleotides are TGTGCCAGCAGCGTAATGGCAGGGGGAGGCGCTGAAGCTTTCTTT. Supplemented by reference TRBV9 and TRBJ1-1, the full variable domain reads DSGVTQTPKHLITATGQRVTLRCSPRSGDLSVYWYQQSLDQGLQFLIQYYNGEERAKGNILERFSAQQFPDLHSELNLSSLELGDSALYFCASSVMAGGGAEAFFGQGTRLTVV.

This chain connects TRBV2 to TRBJ1-2, with 11 bases that match TRBD1. Germline V gives CDR1 SNHLY, CDR2 FYNNEI. Trimming at V came to 8 bases and at J to 9 bases, leaving 11 bases not matched to a gene. The CDR3 is 14 residues long. Written as DNA, the CDR3 is TGTGCCAGCCTAAGGACAGGGGGCGCGGATCGCTACACCTTC. Amino acids: CASLRTGGADRYTF.

In this sample, this clone turned up once. The chain has TRBV5-4 and TRBJ1-2; TRBD1 matches at 7 bases. Trimming cost V 2 bases and J 7 bases; bases outside gene matches: 5. In germline, CDR1 is SGHNT, CDR2 YYREEE (reference sequence). The CDR3 loop spans 13 amino acids. CDR3 region: CASSLQGTSGYTF. DNA for the CDR3: TGTGCCAGCAGCTTACAGGGGACCAGTGGCTACACCTTC.